This T cell receptor (beta chain) was documented in a study of lymphopenia after photon versus proton radiotherapy. Whole-study findings and limits: Relative stability marked proton patients; photon patients lost diversity and naive cells. Oligoclonal CD8+ Temra expansion after nadir drove photon patients' diversity drop. Only patients who died were analyzed for survival; proton advantage is unproven. Post-nadir TCR diversity decline inversely tracked overall survival among those who died.

CDR1 and CDR2 from the germline V gene are SGHVS and FQNEAQ. This CDR3 contains 14 residues. J was trimmed by 8 bases and V by 1 base; bases with no gene match: 4. Notes on this clone: Its antigen is unknown.

Clones were sequenced by immunoSEQ multiplex PCR, and TCRdb holds only the in-frame ones, with some missing. Of 67,000 or so clones in the sample, about 89% were seen once. The sample here was peripheral blood, taken from a patient treated with proton-based radiotherapy. The clonotype comes from a man older than 75 with esophageal cancer. V usage is TRBV7-8 and J usage is TRBJ1-2; TRBD1 matches at 10 bases. CDR3 bases: TGTGCCAGCAGCTTAGAGGGACAGGGGCTGGGCTACACCTTC. Amino acids: CASSLEGQGLGYTF.